What follows are 10 T cell receptor beta chains derived from one specimen sequenced in a study of T cell responses to AZD1222 COVID-19 vaccine. The assay was immunoSEQ multiplex PCR, and TCRdb's table has in-frame clones only and misses some. Of about 170,000 clones in the sample, roughly 92% were seen once. The source was peripheral blood, collected on day 0 of AZD1222 vaccination. The receptor source for this set is an adult in good health.

V gene TRBV21-1 combines with J gene TRBJ1-1. TRBV21-1 is given as a pseudogene. The CDR3 covers 19 residues. The CDR3 nucleotides read TGTGCCAGCAGCAAAGATCCTCATGGCCGGGGGCGTCTGGAGACTGAAGCTTTCTTT. This translates into CASSKDPHGRGRLETEAFF.

The rearrangement links TRBV4-3 to TRBJ1-1, with D possibly TRBD1 on 6 matching bases. The length of the CDR3 is 15 residues. Germline CDR1 and CDR2: LGHNA and YSLEER. The CDR3 coding sequence is TGCGCAGTTTGGACAGTCAAACAAGGGGGCACTGAAGCTTTCTTT. Encoded protein: CAVWTVKQGGTEAFF.

The V and J genes are TRBV12-3 or TRBV12-4 and TRBJ1-1; perhaps TRBD1 as D (5 bases). V lost 2 bases and J lost 4, with 8 bases in between. The CDR3 loop spans 13 amino acids. CDR3 bases: TGTGCCAGCAGTTTAAGAGGGGTCACTGAAGCTTTCTTT. It codes for CASSLRGVTEAFF.

This chain uses TRBV5-4 with TRBJ1-4; 10 bases fit TRBD1. The CDR3 sequence is 17 residues long. V was clipped by 4 bases and J by 1 base; unmatched bases: 7. Germline lookup yields CDR1 SGHNT and CDR2 YYREEE (reference sequence). The CDR3 reads CASSLDRGRGTNEKLFF. The CDR3 DNA reads as TGTGCCAGCAGCCTAGACAGGGGGCGCGGAACTAATGAAAAACTGTTTTTT.

The chain has TRBV19 and TRBJ1-1, with D maybe TRBD1 (5 bases). From germline, CDR1 is LNHDA and CDR2 SQIVND (reference sequence). CDR3 length equals 17 residues. V was pared by 4 bases and J by 4 bases, with 22 bases between. CDR3 nucleotide sequence: TGTGCCAGTAGTAGCTTAATTCCAGGGACCCCTGGCACTGAAGCTTTCTTT. This translates into CASSSLIPGTPGTEAFF. Together with reference TRBV19 and TRBJ1-1, the CDR3 gives the full variable domain: DGGITQSPKYLFRKEGQNVTLSCEQNLNHDAMYWYRQDPGQGLRLIYYSQIVNDFQKGDIAEGYSVSREKKESFPLTVTSAQKNPTAFYLCASSSLIPGTPGTEAFFGQGTRLTVV.

CDR3: CAISGTPLNTEAFF. The CDR3 bases are TGTGCCATCAGTGGGACACCCTTGAACACTGAAGCTTTCTTT. The chain is built from TRBV10-3 and TRBJ1-1; maybe TRBD1 (5 bases). Trimming removed 4 bases from V and 0 bases from J, with 9 bases in between. The CDR3 spans 14 residues. Germline loops: CDR1 ENHRY, CDR2 SYGVKD.

This clone came up once. V and J are TRBV7-6 and TRBJ2-5; D is unresolved. The CDR3 loop spans 12 amino acids. CDR1 and CDR2 (germline): SGHVS, FNYEAQ. Trimming took 1 base from V and 4 from J, leaving 4 bases between them. CDR3 DNA: TGTGCCAGCAGCTTAGGACTAGAGACCCAGTACTTC. This gives the protein CASSLGLETQYF.

This clone was recorded once. The chain recombines TRBV6-5 with TRBJ1-1; TRBD1 agrees at 8 bases. The CDR3 spans 13 residues. V gave up 5 bases and J gave up 8 bases; unmatched junction bases: 7. The germline gives CDR1 MNHEY, CDR2 SVGAGI. This CDR3 is CASSMGTGLEAFF. The CDR3 DNA follows: TGTGCCAGCAGTATGGGGACAGGATTAGAAGCTTTCTTT.

A single count supports this clone. The genes are TRBV14 and TRBJ2-7, with D possibly TRBD1 on 6 matching bases. The CDR3 contains 14 residues. Germline CDR1 is SGHDN and CDR2 is FVKESK. V was trimmed by 4 bases and J by 1 base, leaving 11 bases between them. The CDR3 protein is CASSPQGSSYEQYF. In nucleotides, the CDR3 is TGTGCCAGCAGCCCACAGGGTTCTTCCTACGAGCAGTACTTC.

The V gene is TRBV29-1, the J gene TRBJ1-2; no definite D call. The germline gives CDR1 SQVTM, CDR2 ANQGSEA. The CDR3 totals 11 residues. The germline V and J ends were trimmed by 1 base and 7 bases, with 7 bases remaining between them. The CDR3 region is CSVEGVLGYTF. The CDR3 coding sequence is TGCAGCGTTGAAGGTGTTCTTGGCTACACCTTC.